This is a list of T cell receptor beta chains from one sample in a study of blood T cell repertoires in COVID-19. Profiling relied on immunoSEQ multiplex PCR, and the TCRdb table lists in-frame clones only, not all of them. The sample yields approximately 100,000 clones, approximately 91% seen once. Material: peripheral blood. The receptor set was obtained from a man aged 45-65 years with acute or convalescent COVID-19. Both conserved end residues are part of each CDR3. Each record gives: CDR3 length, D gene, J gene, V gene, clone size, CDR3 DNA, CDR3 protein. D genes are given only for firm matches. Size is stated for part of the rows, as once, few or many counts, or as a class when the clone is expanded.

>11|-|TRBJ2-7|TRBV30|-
TGTGCCTGGAGTGTTTTCAGGGAACACTACTTC
CAWSVFREHYF
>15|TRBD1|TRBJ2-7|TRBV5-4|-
TGTGCCAGCAGCTCCTTGACGGACAGGCCCTACGAGCAGTACTTC
CASSSLTDRPYEQYF
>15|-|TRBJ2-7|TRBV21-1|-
TGTGCCAGCAGCAAAGGAGGGGGGGATCCCTACGAGCAGTACTTC
CASSKGGGDPYEQYF
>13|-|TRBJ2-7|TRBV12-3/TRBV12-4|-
TGTGCCAGCAGTTTTATCCAGGGCTACGAGCAGTACTTC
CASSFIQGYEQYF
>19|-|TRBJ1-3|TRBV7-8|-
TGTGCCAGCAGCACCTCCGCAGGTTTTAGTAGCGGGGCTGGAAACACCATATATTTT
CASSTSAGFSSGAGNTIYF
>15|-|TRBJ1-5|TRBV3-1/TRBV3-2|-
TGTGCCAGCAGCCAGACACTGATTAGCAATCAGCCCCAGCATTTT
CASSQTLISNQPQHF
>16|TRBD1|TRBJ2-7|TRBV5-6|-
TGTGCCAGCAGCTTGATACCGGGCGGGACAGGGGGTGAGCAGTACTTC
CASSLIPGGTGGEQYF
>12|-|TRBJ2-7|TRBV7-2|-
TGTGCCAGCAGCTTAAGTGGACATCCCAGTTGGTTC
CASSLSGHPSWF
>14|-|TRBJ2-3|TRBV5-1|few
TGCGCCAGCAGCCGACGGGACTCCACAGATACGCAGTATTTT
CASSRRDSTDTQYF
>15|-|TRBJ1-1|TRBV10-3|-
TGTGCCATCAGTGATTCCGACAGGACCTATCCTGAAGCTTTCTTT
CAISDSDRTYPEAFF
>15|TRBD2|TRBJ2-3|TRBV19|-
TGTGCCACAACACTAGCGGGGGGGTATGGAGATGCGCAGTATTTT
CATTLAGGYGDAQYF
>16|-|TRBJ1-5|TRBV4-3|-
TGCGCCAGCAGCCAAGATGCAGGGGCGAGCAATCAGCCCCAGCATTTT
CASSQDAGASNQPQHF
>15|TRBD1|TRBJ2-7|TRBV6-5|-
TGTGCCAGCAGCGGACAGGGTGGGCTATCCTACGAGCAGTACTTC
CASSGQGGLSYEQYF
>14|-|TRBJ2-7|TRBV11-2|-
TGTGCCAGCAGCTTAGGGTTTAGCAGCCACGAGCAGTACTTC
CASSLGFSSHEQYF
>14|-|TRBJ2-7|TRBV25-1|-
TGTGCCAGCAGTGTTACAGGCCCGGCGAACGAGCAGTACTTC
CASSVTGPANEQYF
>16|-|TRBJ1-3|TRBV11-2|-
TGTGCCAGCAGCCCGCCAGGGCCATCCTCTGGAAACACCATATATTTT
CASSPPGPSSGNTIYF
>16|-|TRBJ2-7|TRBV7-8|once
TGTGCCAGCAGCTTAAGGGTGGGGCGTAACTCCTACGAGCAGTACTTC
CASSLRVGRNSYEQYF
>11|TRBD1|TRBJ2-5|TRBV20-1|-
TGCAGTGCTTACAGGGGAGAGACCCAGTACTTC
CSAYRGETQYF
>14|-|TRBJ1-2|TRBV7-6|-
TGTGCCAGCAGCTTAGATGGGGGGGCGAGGGGCTACACCTTC
CASSLDGGARGYTF
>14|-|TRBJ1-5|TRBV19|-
TGTGCCAGTAGAGACCGACAGGTCAATCAGCCCCAGCATTTT
CASRDRQVNQPQHF
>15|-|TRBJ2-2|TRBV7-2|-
TGTGCCAGCAGCTTACCTAGCTGGAATGCCGGGGAGCTGTTTTTT
CASSLPSWNAGELFF
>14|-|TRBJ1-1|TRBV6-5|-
TGTGCCAGCACCCAAGGACAGATGAACACTGAAGCTTTCTTT
CASTQGQMNTEAFF
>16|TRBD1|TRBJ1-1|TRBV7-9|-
TGTGCCAGCAGCTATCCCCGGGACAGGCCCCTCGCGGGTGCTTTCTTT
CASSYPRDRPLAGAFF
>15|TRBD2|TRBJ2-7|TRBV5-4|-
TGTGCCAGCAGCTCCCCCGGACTAGCAACCTACGAGCAGTACTTC
CASSSPGLATYEQYF
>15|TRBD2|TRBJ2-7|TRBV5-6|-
TGTGCCAGCAGCCTAGGGACGGGAGGCTCCTACGAGCAGTACTTC
CASSLGTGGSYEQYF
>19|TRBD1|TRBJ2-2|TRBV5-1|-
TGCGCCAGCAGCTTAGTCCCGAACAGGGGGTACGCGAACACCGGGGAGCTGTTTTTT
CASSLVPNRGYANTGELFF
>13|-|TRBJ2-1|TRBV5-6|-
TGTGCCAGCAGCTCCGGGGGATATAATGAGCAGTTCTTC
CASSSGGYNEQFF
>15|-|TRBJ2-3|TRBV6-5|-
TGTGCCAGCAAGGCCAGCTTAGCAAGCACAGATACGCAGTATTTT
CASKASLASTDTQYF
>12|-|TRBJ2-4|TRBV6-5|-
TGTGCCAGCAGCCCCCGCCGAGGAATTCAGTACTTC
CASSPRRGIQYF
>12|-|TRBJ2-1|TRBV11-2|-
TGTGCCAGCAGGGGCGGGGGCCATGAGCAGTTCTTC
CASRGGGHEQFF
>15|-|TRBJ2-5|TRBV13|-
TGTGCCAGCAGCAACACCCGGGACTTCCAAGAGACCCAGTACTTC
CASSNTRDFQETQYF
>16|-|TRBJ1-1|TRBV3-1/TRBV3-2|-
TGTGCCAGCAGCCAAGTAGAAGACAGGTGGGACACTGAAGCTTTCTTT
CASSQVEDRWDTEAFF
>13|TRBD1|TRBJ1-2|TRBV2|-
TGTGCCAGCAGAGACAGGGGAGGAATGGGCTACACCTTC
CASRDRGGMGYTF
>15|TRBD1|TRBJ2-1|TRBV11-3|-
TGTGCCAGCAGCTTAGACGGCGCAGGGGGCGCGGAGCAGTTCTTC
CASSLDGAGGAEQFF
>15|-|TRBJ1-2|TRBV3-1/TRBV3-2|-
TGTGCCAGCAGCCAAGATTGGCGGGTCATGAATGGCTACACCTTC
CASSQDWRVMNGYTF
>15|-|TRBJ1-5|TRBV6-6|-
TGTGCCAGCAGCGCGGGGGTAGGTAACAATCAGCCCCAGCATTTT
CASSAGVGNNQPQHF
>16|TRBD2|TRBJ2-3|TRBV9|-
TGTGCCAGCAGCCCCCGCGGGGGACTAGCGGCAGATACGCAGTATTTT
CASSPRGGLAADTQYF
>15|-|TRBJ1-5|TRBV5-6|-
TGTGCCAGCACCCCGAGGATTTGGGGCAATCAGCCCCAGCATTTT
CASTPRIWGNQPQHF
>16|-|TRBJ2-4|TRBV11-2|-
TGTGCCAGCAGCTTAGCGGCTAGCTCAGCCAAAAACATTCAGTACTTC
CASSLAASSAKNIQYF
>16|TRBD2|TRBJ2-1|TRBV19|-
TGTGCCAGTAGTATAGGCGGGAGGGCTTCCTACAATGAGCAGTTCTTC
CASSIGGRASYNEQFF